One TCR beta chain is described in this entry. The antigen is undetermined. This sample is part of a study of Tregs in tolerant kidney transplant recipients. Study conclusions and caveats: Activated donor B cell expansion appeared to reveal the most relevant donor-specific TCRbeta repertoire. Biological reproducibility was not directly addressed, but technical replication error appeared minimal. Findings come from small patient numbers and require larger validation.

The method was immunoSEQ multiplex PCR; TCRdb's version includes in-frame clones alone and lacks a portion of them. The repertoire holds about 240,000 clones, with approximately 83% as singletons. This CDR3 comprises 15 residues. V was cut by 1 base and J by 3 bases, with 12 bases left in between. CDR1 and CDR2 (germline): SGHNT, YENEEA. Unstimulated Tregs (CD4+CD25+CD127-) and CD4+CD25- non-Tregs were sorted from PBMCs. This clonotype was sampled from a human donor in good health. The sample taken for sequencing was CD4+ T cells from blood. The J gene is TRBJ1-2, the V gene TRBV11-3, with D uncertain. CDR3 sequence: CASSLGRPADYGYTF. Here the CDR3 DNA reads TGTGCCAGCAGCTTAGGTCGTCCAGCCGACTATGGCTACACCTTC.